This entry features one T cell receptor beta chain sequence. CDR3 length equals 15 residues. V gave up 1 base and J gave up 4 bases, with 9 bases separating them. Germline values: CDR1 SGDLS, CDR2 YYNGEE. These data are taken from a study of blood T cell repertoires in COVID-19. Profiled with immunoSEQ multiplex PCR; TCRdb holds only in-frame clones, not every one. The table lists roughly 40,000 clones, approximately 86% of them singletons. The chain uses TRBV9 and TRBJ1-6; D unresolved. The sequenced sample was peripheral blood. This TCR was recovered from a woman older than 75 with acute or convalescent COVID-19. This chain's CDR3 is CASSVMADYNSPLHF. The DNA of the CDR3 is TGTGCCAGCAGCGTAATGGCGGATTATAATTCACCCCTCCACTTT.